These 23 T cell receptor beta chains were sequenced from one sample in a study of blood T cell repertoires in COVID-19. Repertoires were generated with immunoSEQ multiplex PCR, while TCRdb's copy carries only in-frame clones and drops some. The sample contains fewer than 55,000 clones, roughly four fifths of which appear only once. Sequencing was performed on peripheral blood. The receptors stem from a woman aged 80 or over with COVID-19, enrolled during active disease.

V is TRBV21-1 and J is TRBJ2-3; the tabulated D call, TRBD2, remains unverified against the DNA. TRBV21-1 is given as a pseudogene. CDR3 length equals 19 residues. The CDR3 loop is CASSKVPRTSGSFTDTQYF. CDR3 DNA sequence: TGTGCCAGCAGCAAAGTCCCTCGGACTAGCGGGAGCTTCACAGATACGCAGTATTTT.

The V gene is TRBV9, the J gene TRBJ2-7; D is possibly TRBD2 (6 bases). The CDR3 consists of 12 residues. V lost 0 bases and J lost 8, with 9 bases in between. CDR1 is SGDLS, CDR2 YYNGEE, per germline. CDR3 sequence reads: CASSVGGDQQYF. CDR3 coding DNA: TGTGCCAGCAGCGTAGGGGGGGATCAGCAGTACTTC. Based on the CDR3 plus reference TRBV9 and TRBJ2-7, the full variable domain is DSGVTQTPKHLITATGQRVTLRCSPRSGDLSVYWYQQSLDQGLQFLIQYYNGEERAKGNILERFSAQQFPDLHSELNLSSLELGDSALYFCASSVGGDQQYFGPGTRLTVT.

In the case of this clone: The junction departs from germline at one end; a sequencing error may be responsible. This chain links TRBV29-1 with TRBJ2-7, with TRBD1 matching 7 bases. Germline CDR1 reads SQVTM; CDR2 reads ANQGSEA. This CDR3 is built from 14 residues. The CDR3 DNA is TGCAGCGTCGAAGAGGACAGGAACCCCTACGAGCAGTACTTC. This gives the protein CSVEEDRNPYEQYF.

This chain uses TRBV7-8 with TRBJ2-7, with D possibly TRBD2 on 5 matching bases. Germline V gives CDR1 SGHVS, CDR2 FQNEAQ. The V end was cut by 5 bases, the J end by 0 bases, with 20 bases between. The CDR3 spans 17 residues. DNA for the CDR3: TGTGCCAGCAGCAGAGAAGGTGTGGGAGCGAGCTCCTACGAGCAGTACTTC. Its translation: CASSREGVGASSYEQYF.

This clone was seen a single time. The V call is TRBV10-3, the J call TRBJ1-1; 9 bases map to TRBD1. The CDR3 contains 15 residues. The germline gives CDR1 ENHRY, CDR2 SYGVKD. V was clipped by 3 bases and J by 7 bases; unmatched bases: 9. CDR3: CAISDSKDRGGEAFF. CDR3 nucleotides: TGTGCCATCAGTGATTCGAAGGACAGGGGCGGTGAAGCTTTCTTT.

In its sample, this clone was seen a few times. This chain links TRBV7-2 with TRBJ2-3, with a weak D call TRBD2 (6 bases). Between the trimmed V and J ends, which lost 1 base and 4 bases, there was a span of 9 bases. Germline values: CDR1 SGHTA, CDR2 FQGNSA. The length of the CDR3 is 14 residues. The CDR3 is CASSLVGGADTQYF. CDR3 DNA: TGTGCCAGCAGCTTAGTCGGGGGAGCAGATACGCAGTATTTT. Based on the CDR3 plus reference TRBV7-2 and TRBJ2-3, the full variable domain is GAGVSQSPSNKVTEKGKDVELRCDPISGHTALYWYRQSLGQGLEFLIYFQGNSAPDKSGLPSDRFSAERTGGSVSTLTIQRTQQEDSAVYLCASSLVGGADTQYFGPGTRLTVL.

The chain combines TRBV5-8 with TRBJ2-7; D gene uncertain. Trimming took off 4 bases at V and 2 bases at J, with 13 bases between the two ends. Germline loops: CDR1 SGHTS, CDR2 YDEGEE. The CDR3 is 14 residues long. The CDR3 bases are TGTGCCAGCAGCACGTCACAGCCGCCCTACGAGCAGTACTTC. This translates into CASSTSQPPYEQYF.

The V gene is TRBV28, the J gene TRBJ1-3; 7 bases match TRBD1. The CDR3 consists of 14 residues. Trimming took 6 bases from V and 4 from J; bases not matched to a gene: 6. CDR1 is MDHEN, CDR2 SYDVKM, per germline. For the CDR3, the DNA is TGTGCCAGCAGCCTCCCACAGGGGGGAAACACCATATATTTT. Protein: CASSLPQGGNTIYF. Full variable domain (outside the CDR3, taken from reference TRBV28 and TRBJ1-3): DVKVTQSSRYLVKRTGEKVFLECVQDMDHENMFWYRQDPGLGLRLIYFSYDVKMKEKGDIPEGYSVSREKKERFSLILESASTNQTSMYLCASSLPQGGNTIYFGEGSWLTVV.

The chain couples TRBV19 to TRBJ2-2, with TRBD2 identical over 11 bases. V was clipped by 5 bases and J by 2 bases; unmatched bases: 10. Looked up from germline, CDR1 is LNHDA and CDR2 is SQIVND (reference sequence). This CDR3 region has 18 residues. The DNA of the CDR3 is TGTGCCAGTAGTTTAATCGCTGGGACTAGCGGAAACACCGGGGAGCTGTTTTTT. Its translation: CASSLIAGTSGNTGELFF.

CDR3 in DNA: TGTGCCAGTAGTATAAAGGGGGACGGACTGACTGAAGCTTTCTTT. This sequence encodes CASSIKGDGLTEAFF. The chain is built from TRBV19 and TRBJ1-1; possibly TRBD1 for D (6 bases). The germline V gene encodes CDR1 LNHDA and CDR2 SQIVND (reference sequence). The CDR3 contains 15 residues. The V end lost 2 bases, the J end lost 5 bases, and 15 bases lay between the germline ends.

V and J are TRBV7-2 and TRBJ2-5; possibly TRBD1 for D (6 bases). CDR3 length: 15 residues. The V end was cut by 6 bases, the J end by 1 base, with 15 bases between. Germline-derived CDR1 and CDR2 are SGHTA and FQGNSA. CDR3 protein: CASRTVDRPQETQYF. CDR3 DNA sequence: TGTGCCAGCAGGACGGTAGACAGGCCCCAAGAGACCCAGTACTTC.

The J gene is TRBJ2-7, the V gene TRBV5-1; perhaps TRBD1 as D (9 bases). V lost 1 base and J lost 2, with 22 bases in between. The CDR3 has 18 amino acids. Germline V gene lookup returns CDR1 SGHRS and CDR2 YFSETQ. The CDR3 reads CASSLYSGTGTSAYEQYF. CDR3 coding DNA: TGCGCCAGCAGCTTGTATTCAGGGACAGGGACTAGTGCCTACGAGCAGTACTTC.

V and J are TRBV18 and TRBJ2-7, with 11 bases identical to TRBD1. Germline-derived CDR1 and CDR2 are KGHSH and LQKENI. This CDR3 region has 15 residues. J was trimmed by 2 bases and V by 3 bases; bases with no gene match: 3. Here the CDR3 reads CASSPRTGGTYEQYF. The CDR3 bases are TGTGCCAGCTCACCCCGGACAGGGGGCACCTACGAGCAGTACTTC.

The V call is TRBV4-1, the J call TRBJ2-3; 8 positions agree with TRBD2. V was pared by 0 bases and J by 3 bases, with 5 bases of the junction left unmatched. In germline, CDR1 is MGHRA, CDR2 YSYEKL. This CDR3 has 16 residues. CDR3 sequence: CASSQDPPGGTDTQYF. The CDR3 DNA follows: TGCGCCAGCAGCCAAGATCCCCCGGGGGGGACAGATACGCAGTATTTT.

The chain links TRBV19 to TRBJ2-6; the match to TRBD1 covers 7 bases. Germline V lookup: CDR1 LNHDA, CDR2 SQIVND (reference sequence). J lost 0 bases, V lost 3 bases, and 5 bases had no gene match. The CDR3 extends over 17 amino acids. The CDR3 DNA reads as TGTGCCAGTAGTATTGGAACAGGGGTCTCTGGGGCCAACGTCCTGACTTTC. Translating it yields CASSIGTGVSGANVLTF.

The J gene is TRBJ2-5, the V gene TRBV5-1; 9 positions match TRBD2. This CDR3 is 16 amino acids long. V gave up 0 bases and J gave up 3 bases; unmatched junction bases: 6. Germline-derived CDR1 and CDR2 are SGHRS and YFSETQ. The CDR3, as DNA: TGCGCCAGCAGCTTGGCCGACGGGACTAGCAAAGAGACCCAGTACTTC. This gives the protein CASSLADGTSKETQYF.

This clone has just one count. CDR3: CASSDRGPSSYEQYF. DNA of the CDR3: TGTGCCAGCAGCGACAGGGGGCCCTCTTCCTACGAGCAGTACTTC. The V call is TRBV7-9, the J call TRBJ2-7; 10 bases map to TRBD1. CDR1 SEHNR and CDR2 FQNEAQ come from the germline V gene (reference sequence). The CDR3 has 15 amino acids. Losses at the gene ends were 5 bases for V and 1 base for J; bases not matched to a gene: 5.

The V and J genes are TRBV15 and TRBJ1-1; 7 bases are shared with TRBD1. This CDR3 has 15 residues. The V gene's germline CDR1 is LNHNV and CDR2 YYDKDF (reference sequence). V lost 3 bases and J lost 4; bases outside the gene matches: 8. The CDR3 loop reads CATSRPTGVGTEAFF. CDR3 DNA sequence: TGTGCCACCAGCAGGCCAACAGGGGTGGGCACTGAAGCTTTCTTT.

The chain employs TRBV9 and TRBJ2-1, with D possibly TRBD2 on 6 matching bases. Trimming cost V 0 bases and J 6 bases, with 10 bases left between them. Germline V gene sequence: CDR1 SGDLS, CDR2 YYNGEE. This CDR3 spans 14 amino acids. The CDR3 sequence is CASSVGIAVNEQFF. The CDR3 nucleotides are TGTGCCAGCAGCGTAGGGATAGCGGTCAATGAGCAGTTCTTC.

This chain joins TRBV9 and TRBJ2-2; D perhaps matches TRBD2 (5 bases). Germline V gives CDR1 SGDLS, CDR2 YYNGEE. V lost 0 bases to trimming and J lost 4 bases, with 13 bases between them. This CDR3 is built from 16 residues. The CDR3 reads CASSVGARGRTGELFF. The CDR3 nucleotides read TGTGCCAGCAGCGTAGGGGCGCGAGGGCGCACCGGGGAGCTGTTTTTT. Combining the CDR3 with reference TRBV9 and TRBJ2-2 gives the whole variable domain DSGVTQTPKHLITATGQRVTLRCSPRSGDLSVYWYQQSLDQGLQFLIQYYNGEERAKGNILERFSAQQFPDLHSELNLSSLELGDSALYFCASSVGARGRTGELFFGEGSRLTVL.

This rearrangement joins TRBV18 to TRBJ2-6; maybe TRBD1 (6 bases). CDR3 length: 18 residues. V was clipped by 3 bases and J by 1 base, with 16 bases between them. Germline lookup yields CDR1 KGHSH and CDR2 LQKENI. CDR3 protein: CASSPGIQGASGANVLTF. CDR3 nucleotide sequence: TGTGCCAGCTCACCCGGGATACAGGGAGCTTCTGGGGCCAACGTCCTGACTTTC.

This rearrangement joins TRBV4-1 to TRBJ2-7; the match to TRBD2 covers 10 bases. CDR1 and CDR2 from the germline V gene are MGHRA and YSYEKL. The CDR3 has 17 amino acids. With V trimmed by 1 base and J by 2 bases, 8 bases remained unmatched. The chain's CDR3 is CASSQVLAGASAYEQYF. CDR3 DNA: TGCGCCAGCAGCCAAGTGCTAGCGGGAGCCTCCGCCTACGAGCAGTACTTC.

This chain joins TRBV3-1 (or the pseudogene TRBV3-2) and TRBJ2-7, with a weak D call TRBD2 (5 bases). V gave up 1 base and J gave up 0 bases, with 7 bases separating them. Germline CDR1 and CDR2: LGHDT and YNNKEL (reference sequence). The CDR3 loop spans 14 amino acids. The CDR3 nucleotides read TGTGCCAGCAGCCAAGTCAGCGGCTCCTACGAGCAGTACTTC. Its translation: CASSQVSGSYEQYF.